The clone carrying this TCR beta chain was recorded at least ten times. Authors of the study amplified TCR beta CDR3 regions from RNA transcripts. HTBI primers drove first-round RT-PCR of the TCR CDR3. In TCRdb, the multiplex PCR reads were re-called with MiXCR into one record per CDR3 protein. The table lists some 300,000 distinct CDR3 sequences, approximately 19% of them singletons. This entry belongs to a study of T cells in Graves' hyperthyroidism and ophthalmopathy. CDR3 length: 13 amino acids. V was trimmed by 6 bases and J by 5 bases, leaving 13 bases between them. Germline CDR1 and CDR2: SGHTA and FQGNSA.

V and J are TRBV7-2 and TRBJ1-2; D call uncertain. What was sequenced was blood. The clonotype originates from a man aged 50-59 years with Graves' ophthalmopathy. The CDR3 bases are TGTGCCAGCAGTACCAAGGGCGGTTATGGCTACACCTTC. Encoded protein: CASSTKGGYGYTF.